The 18 T cell receptor beta chains reported below all come from one sample, sequenced in a study of T cells in localized non-small cell lung cancer. Method: immunoSEQ multiplex PCR; TCRdb's copy keeps in-frame clones and lacks some. The data hold several thousand clones, with around 20% observed a single time. Material: lung tumor tissue, obtained before any cancer treatment. These receptors all stem from a man aged 40 to 75 with stage I lung adenocarcinoma.

This clone was seen a handful of times. The V call is TRBV6-8, the J call TRBJ2-1; 12 positions match TRBD1. CDR1 and CDR2 (germline): MNHGY, SAAAGT. V dropped 10 bases and J dropped 8; count of bases not matched to a gene: 9. The CDR3 length is 14 residues. CDR3 amino acids: CATNQGQGADEQFF. CDR3 nucleotides: TGTGCCACCAACCAGGGACAGGGGGCGGATGAGCAGTTCTTC.

This chain links TRBV25-1 with TRBJ2-1; TRBD2 aligns across 14 bases. Unmatched junction bases numbered 7, after V lost 6 bases and J lost 0 bases. CDR1 MGHDK and CDR2 SYGVNS come from the germline V gene. The CDR3 loop spans 18 amino acids. CDR3 in amino acids: CASRPGLAGESSYNEQFF. CDR3 nucleotide sequence: TGTGCCAGCAGGCCGGGACTAGCGGGGGAAAGCTCCTACAATGAGCAGTTCTTC.

Within the sample, this clone is medium-sized (0.01 to 0.1%). This chain joins TRBV4-1 and TRBJ2-1; D possibly corresponds to TRBD2 (5 bases). V gave up 1 base and J gave up 12 bases, with 22 bases separating them. CDR3 size: 16 residues. CDR1 and CDR2 (germline): MGHRA, YSYEKL. This chain's CDR3 is CASSQVPGNYNDGQFF. The CDR3 DNA follows: TGCGCCAGCAGCCAAGTTCCGGGGAACTACAATGATGGGCAGTTCTTC.

This clone is judged medium-sized (0.01 to 0.1%). This chain joins TRBV11-3 and TRBJ2-3, with 9 bases matching TRBD2. With 6 bases clipped from V and 6 bases from J, the junction kept 7 bases outside the gene matches. The CDR3 totals 14 residues. In germline, CDR1 is SGHNT, CDR2 YENEEA. The CDR3 reads CASRKGLAGDTQYF. CDR3 nucleotide sequence: TGTGCCAGCAGGAAGGGACTAGCAGGCGATACGCAGTATTTT.

This clone was counted ten times or more. The J gene is TRBJ2-2, the V gene TRBV7-5; the table gives TRBD2 as D, unverified against the DNA. TRBV7-5 is shown as a pseudogene. The CDR3 totals 20 residues. The CDR3 sequence: CASSRTVDSGTSGDTGELFF. CDR3 sequence (DNA): TGTGCCAGCAGCCGTACTGTGGATTCGGGGACTAGCGGGGACACCGGGGAGCTGTTTTTT.

This clone was seen only a few times. V usage is TRBV11-3 and J usage is TRBJ2-2; 7 bases match TRBD1. The V gene's germline CDR1 is SGHNT and CDR2 YENEEA. The length of the CDR3 is 17 residues. Trimming at V came to 5 bases and at J to 4 bases, leaving 13 bases not matched to a gene. Here the CDR3 DNA reads TGTGCCAGCAGCCTTTTCCTTCGGGACAGAGGCACCGGGGAGCTGTTTTTT. This sequence encodes CASSLFLRDRGTGELFF.

The gene calls are TRBV30 and TRBJ2-3; D remains ambiguous. Trimming removed 4 bases at V and 1 base at J, with 9 bases between. This CDR3 spans 13 amino acids. The germline V gene has CDR1 GTSNPN and CDR2 SVGIG (reference sequence). CDR3 region: CAWNNLGTDTQYF. The CDR3 region has the DNA TGTGCCTGGAATAACTTAGGCACAGATACGCAGTATTTT.

This clone was counted only a few times. The gene calls are TRBV6-1 and TRBJ1-5; TRBD1 might be the D (6 bases). CDR1 and CDR2 (germline): MNHNS, SASEGT. The CDR3 is 15 amino acids. Between the trimmed V and J ends, which lost 1 base and 7 bases, there was a span of 14 bases. The CDR3 is CASSEEDSPGQPQHF. The DNA for the CDR3 is TGTGCCAGCAGTGAAGAGGACAGTCCTGGGCAGCCCCAGCATTTT.

The chain is built from TRBV30 and TRBJ1-3, with no clear D. The CDR3 runs to 17 residues. V was shortened by 0 bases and J by 5 bases, with 20 bases between the two germline ends. Germline CDR1 GTSNPN, CDR2 SVGIG (reference sequence). The CDR3 bases are TGTGCCTGGAGTGTAGCCCAGCGCGGGCCTGAGAGAAACACCATATATTTT. This sequence encodes CAWSVAQRGPERNTIYF.

The chain uses TRBV29-1 and TRBJ2-1; 12 bases line up with TRBD1. Germline lookup yields CDR1 SQVTM and CDR2 ANQGSEA. The CDR3 length is 12 residues. Trimming at V came to 7 bases and at J to 9 bases, leaving 4 bases not matched to a gene. CDR3 sequence: CSGDRGRGEQFF. As DNA, the CDR3 is TGCAGCGGGGACAGGGGGCGGGGTGAGCAGTTCTTC.

This clone is judged medium-sized. The chain couples TRBV4-1 to TRBJ2-3, with 8 bases fitting TRBD2. V was clipped by 1 base and J by 5 bases; unmatched bases: 2. CDR3 length: 14 residues. Per the germline V gene, CDR1 is MGHRA and CDR2 is YSYEKL. As DNA, the CDR3 is TGCGCCAGCAGCCAAGCAGCGGGAGTAGATACGCAGTATTTT. The encoded protein is CASSQAAGVDTQYF.

This rearrangement joins TRBV19 to TRBJ2-7, with D possibly TRBD1 on 5 matching bases. CDR1 is LNHDA, CDR2 SQIVND, per germline (reference sequence). The CDR3 consists of 14 residues. V was clipped by 8 bases and J by 0 bases, with 14 bases between them. CDR3 loop: CASGTGVSSYEQYF. Here the CDR3 DNA reads TGTGCCAGTGGAACAGGTGTGAGCTCCTACGAGCAGTACTTC.

This clone is medium-sized by share. V is TRBV28 and J is TRBJ2-5; D possibly corresponds to TRBD2 (7 bases). There are 15 residues in the CDR3. CDR1 and CDR2 from the germline V gene are MDHEN and SYDVKM. V lost 3 bases, J lost 0 bases, and 11 bases lay in between. The CDR3: CASSFGGQNQETQYF. CDR3 DNA sequence: TGTGCCAGCAGTTTCGGGGGGCAAAACCAAGAGACCCAGTACTTC.

The J gene is TRBJ2-3, the V gene TRBV25-1, with D perhaps assigned TRBD1 or TRBD2 (6 bases each). V lost 4 bases and J 2 bases, leaving 19 bases between the germline ends. CDR1 and CDR2 (germline): MGHDK, SYGVNS. The CDR3 is 17 residues long. The DNA for the CDR3 is TGTGCCAGCAGTGGGAAGGGGGGCGCATTTATCACAGATACGCAGTATTTT. Translated, it gives CASSGKGGAFITDTQYF.

This clone has more than one count but fewer than ten. The chain has TRBV9 and TRBJ2-5; the D gene is possibly TRBD1 (6 bases). This CDR3 has 15 residues. With 5 bases removed from V and 4 bases from J, the gap between germline ends came to 18 bases. Germline lookup yields CDR1 SGDLS and CDR2 YYNGEE. The CDR3 bases are TGTGCCAGCAGTGAGGCAGGGGCCATAGGAGAGACCCAGTACTTC. Protein product: CASSEAGAIGETQYF.

This clone came up many times. This chain uses TRBV4-1 with TRBJ2-2; 8 nucleotides agree with TRBD1. V was pared by 1 base and J by 1 base, with 5 bases of the junction left unmatched. The length of the CDR3 is 17 residues. Germline values: CDR1 MGHRA, CDR2 YSYEKL. CDR3 in amino acids: CASSQVAGTGNTGELFF. CDR3 nucleotides: TGCGCCAGCAGCCAAGTTGCCGGGACAGGGAACACCGGGGAGCTGTTTTTT.

V gene TRBV19 combines with J gene TRBJ1-2; 7 bases line up with TRBD1. The CDR3 is 14 residues long. Germline CDR1 reads LNHDA; CDR2 reads SQIVND (reference sequence). V shed 3 bases and J 0 bases; nucleotides not matched to a gene: 1. The DNA of the CDR3 is TGTGCCAGTAGTATTACAGGGGCTAACTATGGCTACACCTTC. Residues: CASSITGANYGYTF.

There are a few counts of this clone. The CDR3 sequence: CASSPQGAGEQFF. The CDR3 coding sequence is TGTGCCAGCTCACCACAGGGGGCGGGTGAGCAGTTCTTC. The genes are TRBV18 and TRBJ2-1, with TRBD1 matching 7 bases. Germline CDR1 and CDR2: KGHSH and LQKENI. This CDR3 region has 13 residues. V shed 1 base, J shed 9 bases, and the junction held 3 bases outside the gene matches. Based on the CDR3 plus reference TRBV18 and TRBJ2-1, the full variable domain is NAGVMQNPRHLVRRRGQEARLRCSPMKGHSHVYWYRQLPEEGLKFMVYLQKENIIDESGMPKERFSAEFPKEGPSILRIQQVVRGDSAAYFCASSPQGAGEQFFGPGTRLTVL.